These 13 T cell receptor beta chains were sequenced from one sample in a study of T-cell memory formation after mild COVID-19. In TCRdb, the 5' RACE reads were re-called with MiXCR into one record per CDR3 protein. The sample has approximately 300,000 distinct CDR3 sequences, more than 15% seen once; the top ten hold 22%. Sequencing was done on a sample of PBMCs or a T cell subset sorted from them (not recorded which). The receptors here all came from a man between 18 and 35 years old who had mild COVID-19 (a few samples of this study predate the infection). Cell type and time point are not known.

This clonotype came up many times. Here the CDR3 reads CASRRQPGLAGGDTQYF. The CDR3 region has the DNA TGTGCCAGCAGACGCCAACCGGGACTAGCGGGGGGAGATACGCAGTATTTT. This rearrangement joins TRBV7-2 to TRBJ2-3; 15 bases align to TRBD2. V lost 6 bases to trimming and J lost 5 bases; unmatched junction nucleotides: 9. CDR1 SGHTA and CDR2 FQGNSA come from the germline V gene. The CDR3 covers 17 residues.

This chain connects TRBV5-1 to TRBJ1-4; D gene unclear. The CDR3 extends over 14 amino acids. The germline V and J ends were trimmed by 2 bases and 0 bases, with 5 bases remaining between them. Germline assignment: CDR1 SGHRS and CDR2 YFSETQ. The CDR3 loop is CASSLGPTNEKLFF. DNA of the CDR3: TGCGCCAGCAGCTTAGGACCAACTAATGAAAAACTGTTTTTT.

This clonotype was seen a handful of times. The gene calls are TRBV5-1 and TRBJ1-1; D unresolved. Germline CDR1 is SGHRS and CDR2 is YFSETQ. There are 14 residues in the CDR3. Deletions cut 1 base from V and 3 bases from J, with 10 bases between. The CDR3 here is CASSLRGVDTEAFF. The CDR3, as DNA: TGCGCCAGCAGCTTGCGGGGAGTAGACACTGAAGCTTTCTTT.

This clonotype was detected only a few times. The CDR3 reads CASSSSYSVSKYF. CDR3 bases: TGTGCCAGCAGCTCGTCCTATTCCGTAAGCAAGTACTTC. The chain recombines TRBV7-2 with TRBJ2-7; no clear D gene. In germline, CDR1 is SGHTA, CDR2 FQGNSA. V lost 4 bases to trimming and J lost 11 bases, with 18 bases between them. The CDR3 extends over 13 amino acids.

This chain uses TRBV7-9 with TRBJ2-1, with a tentative D call TRBD1 (7 bases). Trimming pared 3 bases from V and 8 bases from J, leaving 11 bases between. The CDR3 covers 13 residues. Per the germline V gene, CDR1 is SEHNR and CDR2 is FQNEAQ (reference sequence). The CDR3, as DNA: TGTGCCAGCAGCTTGGCAGGGGGGCATGAGCAGTTCTTC. Translated, it gives CASSLAGGHEQFF.

This clonotype was seen more than once but under ten times. The chain joins TRBV7-9 to TRBJ1-2; no clear D. Trimming cost V 1 base and J 2 bases, with 8 bases left between them. CDR3 size: 14 residues. Per the germline V gene, CDR1 is SEHNR and CDR2 is FQNEAQ (reference sequence). CDR3 amino acids: CASSLGAENYGYTF. The CDR3 nucleotides read TGTGCCAGCAGCTTAGGCGCAGAGAACTATGGCTACACCTTC.

This clonotype was counted at least ten times. The chain is built from TRBV7-6 and TRBJ2-3; D may be TRBD2 (6 bases). Trimming removed 3 bases at V and 1 base at J, with 14 bases between. The CDR3 is made up of 16 amino acids. Per germline, CDR1 SGHVS and CDR2 FNYEAQ. In nucleotides, the CDR3 is TGTGCCAGCAGCTTTGGGGGAGCGGGCCGCACAGATACGCAGTATTTT. Amino acid sequence: CASSFGGAGRTDTQYF.

The chain is built from TRBV6-2 or TRBV6-3 and TRBJ2-1; possibly TRBD2 for D (5 bases). This CDR3 spans 13 amino acids. Germline CDR1 and CDR2: MNHEY and SVGEGT. The V end was cut by 4 bases, the J end by 3 bases, with 7 bases between. The CDR3 DNA reads as TGTGCCAGCAGTTCACGGGACTACAATGAGCAGTTCTTC. Protein product: CASSSRDYNEQFF.

The count of this clonotype is one. This chain connects TRBV5-8 to TRBJ2-5, with D possibly matching TRBD2 (6 bases). The V gene's germline CDR1 is SGHTS and CDR2 YDEGEE. V shed 4 bases and J shed 2 bases, with 12 bases lying between them. The CDR3 runs 14 residues. The CDR3 DNA reads as TGTGCCAGCAGCGGAAGGACTAAACAAGAGACCCAGTACTTC. This translates into CASSGRTKQETQYF.

The chain couples TRBV29-1 to TRBJ2-5; 7 nucleotides align to TRBD2. V lost 3 bases and J lost 5; bases outside the gene matches: 6. CDR3 length: 13 residues. The germline V gene encodes CDR1 SQVTM and CDR2 ANQGSEA. CDR3 coding DNA: TGCAGCGTTGAGTTGCTGGGAGGGGAGACCCAGTACTTC. It yields the protein CSVELLGGETQYF.

This clonotype has only a few counts. CDR3 loop: CASLDGYTGELFF. DNA of the CDR3: TGTGCCAGTCTGGACGGTTACACCGGGGAGCTGTTTTTT. This sequence joins TRBV2 and TRBJ2-2, with no clear D. CDR3 length equals 13 residues. V lost 9 bases and J lost 3, with 11 bases in between. Germline V gene lookup returns CDR1 SNHLY and CDR2 FYNNEI.

This clonotype has only a few counts. The chain couples TRBV5-1 to TRBJ1-6; D not resolved. The germline V gene encodes CDR1 SGHRS and CDR2 YFSETQ. The CDR3 is made up of 15 amino acids. V shed 4 bases and J shed 8 bases, with 16 bases lying between them. The DNA of the CDR3 is TGCGCCAGCAGCCCCGAATCGTCCCCGGATTCACCCCTCCACTTT. It yields the protein CASSPESSPDSPLHF.

J is TRBJ1-2 and V is TRBV6-5; D gene ambiguous. Trimming removed 6 bases at V and 4 bases at J, with 9 bases between. Germline V lookup: CDR1 MNHEY, CDR2 SVGAGI. This CDR3 comprises 12 residues. CDR3 DNA: TGTGCCAGCAGAGACCGGTCCTATGGCTACACCTTC. Its protein product is CASRDRSYGYTF.